Following are 28 T cell receptor beta chains from one sample sequenced in a study of T-cell reconstitution after alpha-beta-depleted transplantation in children (dated by TCRdb to between 2015 and 2016). Per the publication, the treatment or condition label means: allogeneic hematopoietic cell transplantation with graft depleted of TCRalphabeta T cells and CD19 B cells. Preparation of the library involved PCR. For sequencing, an Illumina HiSeq 2500 was employed. Molecular barcoding was employed in the preparation of TCR libraries, with unique molecular identifiers being used to normalize TCRbeta repertoire quantification. TCRdb reprocessing: public reads trimmed at Q25 with fastp, clones called with MiXCR, in-frame beta chains kept. Each record represents a unique CDR3 protein, reported with the most common genes and DNA among its rows. Recorded for this sample are about 900,000 distinct CDR3 sequences; 25% to 30% of them occurred a single time. The ten largest clones capture more than 25% of the sample.

The input for sequencing was PBMCs, mostly from graft donor cells, taken 360 days after TCRalphabeta/CD19-depleted stem cell transplant. The receptors derive from a boy under two years old who had a stem cell transplant for SCID, so the T cells may come from the graft donor.

V gene TRBV5-1 combines with J gene TRBJ1-1; maybe TRBD1 (5 bases). CDR1 and CDR2 from the germline V gene are SGHRS and YFSETQ. The CDR3 loop spans 13 amino acids. The germline V and J ends were trimmed by 6 bases and 0 bases, with 9 bases remaining between them. Here the CDR3 reads CASKRTMNTEAFF. The CDR3, as DNA: TGCGCCAGCAAGCGGACAATGAACACTGAAGCTTTCTTT.

The chain carries TRBV5-1 and TRBJ2-1; D remains unclear. The V and J ends lost 2 bases and 6 bases respectively, with 18 bases between them. The CDR3 is 16 residues long. Germline V gene sequence: CDR1 SGHRS, CDR2 YFSETQ. CDR3: CASSFGDRASGNEQFF. The CDR3 DNA reads as TGCGCCAGCAGCTTCGGCGACCGCGCCTCAGGCAATGAGCAGTTCTTC.

In its sample, this clonotype was seen a few times. The chain uses TRBV5-1 and TRBJ2-6, with a tentative D call TRBD1 (5 bases). V was trimmed by 4 bases and J by 0 bases, leaving 17 bases between them. This CDR3 is 18 amino acids long. Germline lookup yields CDR1 SGHRS and CDR2 YFSETQ. The CDR3 loop reads CASSPRQRRSSGANVLTF. CDR3 DNA: TGCGCCAGCAGCCCAAGACAGCGTCGGTCCTCTGGGGCCAACGTCCTGACTTTC.

In its sample, this clonotype was seen a few times. J is TRBJ2-6 and V is TRBV4-1; 10 positions agree with TRBD1. V gave up 1 base and J gave up 1 base; unmatched junction bases: 7. The CDR3 is 19 amino acids. Germline V gives CDR1 MGHRA, CDR2 YSYEKL. In nucleotides, the CDR3 is TGCGCCAGCAGCCAAGCTGGGACAGGGGCACTATCTGGGGCCAACGTCCTGACTTTC. The encoded protein is CASSQAGTGALSGANVLTF.

The chain has TRBV12-3 or TRBV12-4 and TRBJ2-7; no clear D. The V end was cut by 2 bases, the J end by 2 bases, with 13 bases between. This CDR3 has 15 residues. CDR3 DNA sequence: TGTGCCAGCAGTTTATTAGTAGAAGCCGCCTACGAGCAGTACTTC. The encoded protein is CASSLLVEAAYEQYF.

V gene TRBV28 combines with J gene TRBJ2-7; D possibly corresponds to TRBD1 (6 bases). CDR1 is MDHEN and CDR2 is SYDVKM in the germline V gene. The CDR3 contains 13 residues. V shed 4 bases and J shed 3 bases, with 10 bases lying between them. The CDR3 region is CASSSGVSYEQYV. CDR3 DNA sequence: TGTGCCAGCAGTTCAGGGGTTAGCTACGAGCAGTACGTC.

This chain links TRBV12-3 or TRBV12-4 with TRBJ1-1, with 7 bases fitting TRBD1. The CDR3 runs to 17 residues. V shed 3 bases and J 5 bases; nucleotides not matched to a gene: 15. CDR3 coding DNA: TGTGCCAGCAGTTTTGTGGGGTGGGGACAGTGGTGGACTGAAGCTTTCTTT. This translates into CASSFVGWGQWWTEAFF.

V is TRBV20-1 and J is TRBJ2-7, with unresolved D. CDR1 and CDR2 from the germline V gene are DFQATT and SNEGSKA (reference sequence). This CDR3 comprises 13 residues. V gave up 2 bases and J gave up 3 bases, with 11 bases separating them. CDR3 in amino acids: CSARPAGVYEQYF. CDR3 nucleotide sequence: TGCAGTGCTAGACCGGCAGGAGTCTACGAGCAGTACTTC.

The rearrangement joins TRBV4-1 to TRBJ2-1, with 7 bases aligning to TRBD2. CDR1 and CDR2 from the germline V gene are MGHRA and YSYEKL. CDR3 size: 19 residues. Germline trimming cut 0 bases from V and 1 base from J; bases unmatched to any gene: 12. DNA for the CDR3: TGCGCCAGCAGCCAAGAACATGCAGCGGGGCTCGGGTCCTACAATGAGCAGTTCTTC. It specifies CASSQEHAAGLGSYNEQFF.

V is TRBV12-3 or TRBV12-4 and J is TRBJ2-1; 13 positions match TRBD2. J lost 4 bases, V lost 6 bases, and 3 bases had no gene match. This CDR3 spans 15 amino acids. The CDR3 protein is CASSTSGGGYNEQFF. The CDR3 DNA reads TGTGCCAGCAGCACTAGCGGGGGGGGATACAATGAGCAGTTCTTC.

The rearrangement uses TRBV20-1 and TRBJ1-5, with D unresolved. The germline CDR1 and CDR2 sequences are DFQATT and SNEGSKA (reference sequence). Trimming stripped 8 bases from V and 5 bases from J, with 13 bases between. The CDR3 loop spans 12 amino acids. The CDR3 protein is CSTKSGDQPQHF. The CDR3 bases are TGCAGTACTAAGTCCGGTGATCAGCCCCAGCATTTT.

This sequence joins TRBV12-3 or TRBV12-4 and TRBJ2-3; D not resolved. The CDR3 runs to 16 residues. Trimming pared 6 bases from V and 6 bases from J, leaving 22 bases between. CDR3 sequence: CASSPRAVPAGDTQYF. The CDR3 DNA is TGTGCCAGCAGCCCCCGGGCTGTTCCCGCCGGGGATACGCAGTATTTT.

The chain employs TRBV3-1 and TRBJ1-2, with 12 bases that match TRBD1. The CDR3 is made up of 13 amino acids. Germline CDR1 is LGHDT and CDR2 is YNNKEL (reference sequence). Losses at the gene ends were 3 bases for V and 10 bases for J; bases not matched to a gene: 3. The CDR3, as DNA: TGTGCCAGCAGCCACGGGGACAGGGGGCTCTACACCTTC. Encoded protein: CASSHGDRGLYTF.

This clonotype has a single count. The chain has TRBV10-3 and TRBJ1-4; TRBD1 aligns across 8 bases. This CDR3 has 16 residues. V dropped 6 bases and J dropped 7; count of bases not matched to a gene: 13. The V gene's germline CDR1 is ENHRY and CDR2 SYGVKD. The CDR3 DNA reads as TGTGCCATCAGCCCGGACAGGGCTTTTGGTAGTGAAAAACTGTTTTTT. Translating gives CAISPDRAFGSEKLFF.

This clonotype showed up just a few times. This chain connects TRBV12-5 to TRBJ2-7; a weak D match, TRBD2 (6 bases). The V and J ends lost 6 bases and 2 bases respectively, with 17 bases between them. This CDR3 is 15 amino acids long. Germline V gene data show CDR1 as LGHNT and CDR2 as FRNRAP. In DNA, the CDR3 is TGTGCTAGTGGGGCACCCAAGGGACTGACCTACGAGCAGTACTTC. This sequence encodes CASGAPKGLTYEQYF.

This clonotype was seen repeatedly, ten times or more. The genes are TRBV18 and TRBJ2-5; D remains ambiguous. The CDR3 consists of 13 residues. The V gene's germline CDR1 is KGHSH and CDR2 LQKENI. The V end lost 1 base, the J end lost 4 bases, and 7 bases lay between the germline ends. Written as DNA, the CDR3 is TGTGCCAGCTCACCACGGTATGGAGAGACCCAGTACTTC. Its protein is CASSPRYGETQYF.

The chain joins TRBV20-1 to TRBJ2-2, with D hard to call. The CDR3 contains 11 residues. The V end lost 3 bases, the J end lost 9 bases, and 8 bases lay between the germline ends. The germline V gene encodes CDR1 DFQATT and CDR2 SNEGSKA (reference sequence). In DNA form, the CDR3 reads TGCAGTGCTAGGGGAAACCGGGAGCTGTTTTTT. This gives the protein CSARGNRELFF.

The chain recombines TRBV20-1 with TRBJ2-5, with D possibly TRBD2 on 5 matching bases. Trimming took off 6 bases at V and 2 bases at J, with 19 bases between the two ends. CDR3 size: 15 residues. Germline CDR1 reads DFQATT; CDR2 reads SNEGSKA (reference sequence). DNA for the CDR3: TGCAGTGCCTCTCCCGGGAAGGGCCTACAAGAGACCCAGTACTTC. Translating it yields CSASPGKGLQETQYF.

The chain has TRBV29-1 and TRBJ1-1; possibly TRBD1 for D (6 bases). This CDR3 is 13 amino acids long. The germline V and J ends were trimmed by 6 bases and 0 bases, with 11 bases remaining between them. The germline CDR1 and CDR2 sequences are SQVTM and ANQGSEA. The CDR3 DNA sequence: TGCAGCGTCTGTAAGGGGGTGAACACTGAAGCTTTCTTT. Its protein is CSVCKGVNTEAFF.

There are many counts of this clonotype. The V gene is TRBV7-7, the J gene TRBJ2-3; the D is unclear. The V end was cut by 1 base, the J end by 2 bases, with 4 bases between. Germline-derived CDR1 and CDR2 are SSHAT and FNYEAQ (reference sequence). This CDR3 has 13 residues. DNA for the CDR3: TGTGCCAGCAGCTTAGAGCACACAGATACGCAGTATTTT. As protein: CASSLEHTDTQYF.

The chain has TRBV18 and TRBJ2-7; D unclear. The V gene lost 3 bases and the J gene lost 4 bases, with 16 bases spanning the gap. CDR3 size: 15 residues. Germline loops: CDR1 KGHSH, CDR2 LQKENI. The CDR3 is CASSPKRDGFYEQYF. Here the CDR3 DNA reads TGTGCCAGCTCACCTAAAAGAGACGGATTTTACGAGCAGTACTTC.

There are a few counts of this clonotype. This chain uses TRBV9 with TRBJ2-1; TRBD1 might be the D (5 bases). V was trimmed by 0 bases and J by 3 bases, leaving 10 bases between them. The CDR3 is made up of 15 amino acids. From germline, CDR1 is SGDLS and CDR2 YYNGEE. The CDR3 sequence: CASSVVGVVYNEQFF. The CDR3, as DNA: TGTGCCAGCAGCGTAGTAGGGGTGGTCTACAATGAGCAGTTCTTC.

The chain uses TRBV6-2 or TRBV6-3 and TRBJ1-1, with D unclear. The CDR3 has 13 amino acids. CDR1 is MNHEY and CDR2 is SVGEGT in the germline V gene. V lost 6 bases and J lost 6, with 14 bases in between. CDR3 residues: CASSPTSWAEAFF. The DNA of the CDR3 is TGTGCCAGCAGCCCGACTTCATGGGCTGAAGCTTTCTTT.

The gene calls are TRBV6-1 and TRBJ1-1, with D maybe TRBD1 (6 bases). In germline, CDR1 is MNHNS, CDR2 SASEGT. Trimming left V 6 bases short and J 5 bases short, with 22 bases between. The CDR3 covers 16 residues. Written as DNA, the CDR3 is TGTGCCAGCAGCCCACCGGGTGGGGGGCGCTTGACTGAAGCTTTCTTT. Translating it yields CASSPPGGGRLTEAFF.

The chain is built from TRBV12-3 or TRBV12-4 and TRBJ2-1, with D perhaps TRBD1 (5 bases). The CDR3 extends over 17 amino acids. V was clipped by 3 bases and J by 8 bases, with 23 bases between them. CDR3 protein: CASSFPQGKRGADEQFF. CDR3 bases: TGTGCCAGCAGTTTCCCCCAAGGTAAAAGGGGTGCGGATGAGCAGTTCTTC.

This clonotype was counted a few times. CDR3 amino acids: CASSQRVAGPYEQFF. The CDR3 DNA reads as TGTGCCAGCAGCCAAAGGGTAGCGGGGCCTTATGAGCAGTTCTTC. This rearrangement joins TRBV3-1 to TRBJ2-1; 8 bases match TRBD2. CDR3 length: 15 amino acids. The trim removed 2 bases at V and 8 bases at J, leaving 8 bases unmatched. Germline CDR1 LGHDT, CDR2 YNNKEL (reference sequence).

This clonotype was picked up many times. The V call is TRBV18, the J call TRBJ2-3; D is undetermined. From germline, CDR1 is KGHSH and CDR2 LQKENI. CDR3 size: 13 residues. V lost 6 bases to trimming and J lost 4 bases, with 11 bases between them. The CDR3 protein is CASSVSKADTQYF. Written as DNA, the CDR3 is TGTGCCAGCTCTGTATCAAAGGCAGATACGCAGTATTTT.

This chain connects TRBV12-3 or TRBV12-4 to TRBJ1-1; the D gene is possibly TRBD1 (5 bases). V lost 7 bases to trimming and J lost 0 bases, with 12 bases between them. The CDR3 covers 14 residues. The CDR3: CASIATDLNTEAFF. In DNA form, the CDR3 reads TGTGCCAGCATCGCGACAGACTTGAACACTGAAGCTTTCTTT.